This entry features one T cell receptor (beta chain) sequence. What antigen it recognizes has not been identified. No qualities accompany the bases; no much larger clone lies one base away. The data stem from a study of Tregs in tolerant kidney transplant recipients (dated 2019 in TCRdb). With respect to the entire study: The transplants used related donors along with nonmyeloablative bone marrow transplantation, and in the human trials mixed chimerism was transient. Sorted recipient Tregs were cultured for about 16 days with irradiated activated donor B cells plus IL-2, and restimulation was performed on day 11. Once the B cell culture was finished, the cells were sorted into two populations: CD4+CD8-CD25+CD127- and CD4+CD8-4-1BB+CD40L-. Activated donor B cells were produced over approximately 9 days on irradiated CD40L-expressing 3T3 cells in the presence of cyclosporin A and IL-4. Additional Treg samples were obtained from a roughly 3-day mixed lymphocyte reaction with belatacept, in some cases followed by a roughly five-day donor restimulation, before recipient CD4+CD25+CD127- cells were sorted. Antibodies distinguished recipient from donor cells when sorting primary belatacept mixed lymphocyte reaction cultures. The study used TCRbeta sequencing to identify donor-specific regulatory T cells before combined kidney and bone marrow transplantation, then tracked those cells after transplant. Overall study results and their limits: Donor-specific Treg expansion was found to exceed global Treg expansion in tolerant patients, suggesting antigen-driven rather than nonspecific expansion. Although technical replication error seemed to be minimal, the question of biological reproducibility was not addressed directly. The most biologically relevant and donor-specific TCRbeta repertoire appeared to be identified by expanding Tregs with activated donor B cells. Because the PCR primers were changed over time for some patients, nucleotide-level comparison could not be performed across the samples from those patients. Because only a small number of patients were included, the study had limitations, and the results will need to be validated in larger populations as well as under other immunosuppression protocols.

The sample's time point, from its label and the paper: blood sample drawn before combined kidney and bone marrow transplant. The patients were a handful of recipients of combined kidney and bone marrow transplants from the ITN036ST trial, and samples were available only for these trial subjects. Healthy control blood was processed by Ficoll density gradient to PBMCs and cryopreserved; patient PBMCs were collected before and after transplant. Genomic DNA was extracted from sorted cells with the QIAGEN DNeasy Blood and Tissue Kit for TCRbeta CDR3 sequencing. High-throughput TCRbeta CDR3 sequencing was carried out commercially through immunoSEQ, with PCR amplification with bias correction and internal controls included. The original methods were these. Unique productive TCRbeta sequences were defined by CDR3 nucleotide sequence where primers matched, and otherwise by CDR3 amino acid sequence together with Vbeta and Jbeta genes. A sequence counted as donor-reactive if, in CFSE-low cells, the sequence had a frequency of at least 0.01% and was expanded at least 5-fold compared with unstimulated cells. Repertoire divergence was quantified by Jensen-Shannon divergence calculated from the top 100 TCRbeta sequences ranked by frequency. For samples with multiple sequencing runs, sorting error was corrected in each run separately before the runs were combined. TCRdb obtained this table from immuneACCESS and retained in-frame rearrangements with V and J assigned. These tables miss some clones; where compared with another copy, unresolved V genes account for less than half of the shortfall, and the remainder is unexplained. The D gene and trimming were derived from the DNA, and the V and J assignments and clone size from that table. In all, the sample holds roughly 10,000 clones, and under 95% of those were seen once. The top ten clonotypes cover about 5.8% of the sample.

The CDR3 starts with the cysteine, ends with the phenylalanine, and has 16 residues. The read is trimmed to its CDR3 DNA, 48 bases read in frame from base 1. The clonotype was recovered from a human patient who received a combined kidney and bone marrow transplant. Sample: Tregs from blood cultured with allogeneic cells, taken before the transplant. The chain links TRBV12-1 with TRBJ2-7; no DNA check was done on the table's D call, TRBD2. TRBV12-1 is a pseudogene locus. In nucleotides, the sequence is TGTGCCAGCAGCGGCCTTCAAGGGACTTCTCCCTACGAGCAGTACTTC. Its protein is CASSGLQGTSPYEQYF.